Below, 8 T cell receptor beta chains from the same sample are listed, as sequenced in a study of Graves' ophthalmopathy and Graves' hyperthyroidism. RNA transcripts provided the template for amplifying TCR beta CDR3 regions. The authors performed first-round RT-PCR with HTBI primers and then a second-round multiplex PCR. TCRdb independently ran MiXCR on the multiplex PCR reads; one entry per CDR3 protein. The data contain a few hundred thousand distinct CDR3 sequences, about 35% of them singletons. Sequencing was done on a sample of peripheral blood or thyroid tissue (not recorded which). Receptor source: an adult man with Graves' hyperthyroidism.

This clonotype was recorded at least ten times. The chain is built from TRBV3-1 and TRBJ2-7; a possible D gene is TRBD2 (5 bases). Germline V gene sequence: CDR1 LGHDT, CDR2 YNNKEL (reference sequence). Deletions cut 3 bases from V and 0 bases from J, with 9 bases between. The CDR3 is 14 amino acids. CDR3 region: CASSHLAYSYEQYF. The CDR3 region has the DNA TGTGCCAGCAGCCATTTAGCGTACTCCTACGAGCAGTACTTC.

A few counts support this clonotype. The V gene is TRBV6-1, the J gene TRBJ2-3, with 7 bases fitting TRBD2. CDR1 is MNHNS and CDR2 is SASEGT in the germline V gene. The CDR3 totals 14 residues. V shed 6 bases and J 3 bases; nucleotides not matched to a gene: 6. The CDR3 reads CASRPRAGTDTQYF. The CDR3 region has the DNA TGTGCCAGCAGACCCAGAGCGGGAACAGATACGCAGTATTTT.

This chain links TRBV2 with TRBJ1-4; D may be TRBD1 (5 bases). The CDR3 covers 14 residues. CDR1 and CDR2 from the germline V gene are SNHLY and FYNNEI. With 2 bases removed from V and 5 bases from J, the gap between germline ends came to 9 bases. The CDR3 DNA reads TGTGCCAGCAGTGAAAGGGGATTCAATGAAAAACTGTTTTTT. Its translation is CASSERGFNEKLFF.

This clonotype occurred once. The genes are TRBV24-1 and TRBJ2-1; D is tentatively TRBD1 or TRBD2 (7 bases each). The CDR3 extends over 16 amino acids. The V end lost 3 bases, the J end lost 4 bases, and 15 bases lay between the germline ends. Germline CDR1 reads KGHDR; CDR2 reads SFDVKD. DNA for the CDR3: TGTGCCACCAGTGATACGCAGGGGGGGCAGTACAATGAGCAGTTCTTC. As protein: CATSDTQGGQYNEQFF.

This clonotype was detected many times. V and J are TRBV6-5 and TRBJ2-5; 8 nucleotides line up with TRBD2. The V segment lost 8 bases and the J segment 5 bases; nucleotides outside the gene matches: 13. Germline V CDR1 and CDR2: MNHEY, SVGAGI. The CDR3 length is 15 residues. The CDR3 DNA reads as TGTGCCAGCTCCCCGCTGGCGGGAGGACTCGAGACCCAGTACTTC. Translated, it gives CASSPLAGGLETQYF.

This clonotype was detected many times. The V gene is TRBV7-8, the J gene TRBJ2-1, with TRBD1 as a possible D gene (6 bases). The CDR3 contains 12 residues. Deletions cut 3 bases from V and 7 bases from J, with 7 bases between. From germline, CDR1 is SGHVS and CDR2 FQNEAQ. The CDR3 DNA reads TGTGCCAGCAGCTTGCAGGGGAATGAGCAGTTCTTC. This translates into CASSLQGNEQFF.

This clonotype was observed at least ten times. This chain connects TRBV20-1 to TRBJ2-7, with no clear D. The germline V and J ends were trimmed by 3 bases and 1 base, with 4 bases remaining between them. This CDR3 is 11 amino acids long. Germline V lookup: CDR1 DFQATT, CDR2 SNEGSKA (reference sequence). The CDR3 bases are TGCAGTGCTAGGGGGTCCTACGAGCAGTACTTC. Amino acid sequence: CSARGSYEQYF.

V and J are TRBV18 and TRBJ1-4; a possible D gene is TRBD1 (5 bases). Between the trimmed V and J ends, which lost 3 bases and 14 bases, there was a span of 16 bases. Germline V lookup: CDR1 KGHSH, CDR2 LQKENI. CDR3 length: 13 amino acids. Here the CDR3 DNA reads TGTGCCAGCTCACCGACTGTTCTCGGGACTCTGTTTTTT. It encodes CASSPTVLGTLFF. Complete variable domain (other parts from reference TRBV18 and TRBJ1-4): NAGVMQNPRHLVRRRGQEARLRCSPMKGHSHVYWYRQLPEEGLKFMVYLQKENIIDESGMPKERFSAEFPKEGPSILRIQQVVRGDSAAYFCASSPTVLGTLFFGSGTQLSVL.